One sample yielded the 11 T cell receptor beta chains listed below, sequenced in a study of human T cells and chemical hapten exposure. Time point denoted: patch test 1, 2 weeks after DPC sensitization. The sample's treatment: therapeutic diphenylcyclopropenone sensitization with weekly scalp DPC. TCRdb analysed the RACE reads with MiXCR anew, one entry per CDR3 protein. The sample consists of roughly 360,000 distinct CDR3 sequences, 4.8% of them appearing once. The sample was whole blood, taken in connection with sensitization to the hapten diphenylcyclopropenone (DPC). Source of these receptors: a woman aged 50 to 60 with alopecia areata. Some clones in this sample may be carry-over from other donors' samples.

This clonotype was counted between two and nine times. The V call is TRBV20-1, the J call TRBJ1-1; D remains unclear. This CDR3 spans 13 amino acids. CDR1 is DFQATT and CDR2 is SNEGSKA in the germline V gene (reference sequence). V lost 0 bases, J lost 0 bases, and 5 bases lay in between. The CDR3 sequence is CSAREVMNTEAFF. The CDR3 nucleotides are TGCAGTGCTAGAGAAGTTATGAACACTGAAGCTTTCTTT.

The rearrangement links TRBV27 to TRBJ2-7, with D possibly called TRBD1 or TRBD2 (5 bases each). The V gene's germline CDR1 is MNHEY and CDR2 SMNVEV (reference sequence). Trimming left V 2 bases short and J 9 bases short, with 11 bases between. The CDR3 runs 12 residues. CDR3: CASSLGDHRQYF. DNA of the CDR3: TGTGCCAGCAGTTTAGGGGACCACAGGCAGTACTTC.

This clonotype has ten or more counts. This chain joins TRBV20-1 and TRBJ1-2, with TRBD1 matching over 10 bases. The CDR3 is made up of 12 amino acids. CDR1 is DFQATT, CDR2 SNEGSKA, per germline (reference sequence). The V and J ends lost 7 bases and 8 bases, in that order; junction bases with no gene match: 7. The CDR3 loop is CSVRDRGSGYTF. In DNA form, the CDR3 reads TGCAGTGTCCGGGACAGGGGTAGCGGCTACACCTTC.

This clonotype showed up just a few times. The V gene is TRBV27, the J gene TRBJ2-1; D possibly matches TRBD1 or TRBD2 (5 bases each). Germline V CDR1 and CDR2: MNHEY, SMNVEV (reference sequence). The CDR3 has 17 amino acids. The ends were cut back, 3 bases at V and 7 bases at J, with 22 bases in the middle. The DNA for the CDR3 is TGTGCCAGCAGTTTTCTTTATGGGAGAGGAAAGGGGAATGAGCAGTTCTTC. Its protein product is CASSFLYGRGKGNEQFF.

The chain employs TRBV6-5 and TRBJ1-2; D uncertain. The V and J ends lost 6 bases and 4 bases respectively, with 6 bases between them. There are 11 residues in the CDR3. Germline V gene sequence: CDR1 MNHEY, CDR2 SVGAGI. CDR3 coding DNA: TGTGCCAGCAGAGACACCTATGGCTACACCTTC. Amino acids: CASRDTYGYTF.

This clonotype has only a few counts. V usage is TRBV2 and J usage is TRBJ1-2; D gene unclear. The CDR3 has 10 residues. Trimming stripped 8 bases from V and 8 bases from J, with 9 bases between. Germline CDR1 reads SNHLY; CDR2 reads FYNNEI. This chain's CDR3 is CASYSLGYTF. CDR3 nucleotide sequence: TGTGCCAGCTACAGCCTGGGCTACACCTTC. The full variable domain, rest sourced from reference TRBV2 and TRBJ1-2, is EPEVTQTPSHQVTQMGQEVILRCVPISNHLYFYWYRQILGQKVEFLVSFYNNEISEKSEIFDDQFSVERPDGSNFTLKIRSTKLEDSAMYFCASYSLGYTFGSGTRLTVV.

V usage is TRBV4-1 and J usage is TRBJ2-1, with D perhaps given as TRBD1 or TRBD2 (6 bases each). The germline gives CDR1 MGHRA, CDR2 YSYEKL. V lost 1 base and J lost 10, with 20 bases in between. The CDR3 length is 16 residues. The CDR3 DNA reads TGCGCCAGCAGCCAAGTTTTCGGGGGCGCCAGGAGGGAGCAGTTCTTC. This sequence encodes CASSQVFGGARREQFF.

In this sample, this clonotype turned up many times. The CDR3 is CASRFGRTSNTGELFF. CDR3 in DNA: TGTGCCAGCAGATTTGGACGGACCTCGAACACCGGGGAGCTGTTTTTT. The chain employs TRBV7-6 and TRBJ2-2; D unclear. The CDR3 totals 16 residues. V gave up 6 bases and J gave up 0 bases, with 14 bases separating them. Germline V gene data show CDR1 as SGHVS and CDR2 as FNYEAQ.

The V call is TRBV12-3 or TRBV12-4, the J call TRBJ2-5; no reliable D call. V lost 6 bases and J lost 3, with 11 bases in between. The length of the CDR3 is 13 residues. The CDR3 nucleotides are TGTGCCAGCAGACGGGCGTCGGAAGAGACCCAGTACTTC. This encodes CASRRASEETQYF.

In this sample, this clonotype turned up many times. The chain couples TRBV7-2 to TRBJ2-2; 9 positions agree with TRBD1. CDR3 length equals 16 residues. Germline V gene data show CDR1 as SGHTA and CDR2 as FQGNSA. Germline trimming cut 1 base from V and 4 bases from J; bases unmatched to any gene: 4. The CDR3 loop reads CASSLVGQGGTGELFF. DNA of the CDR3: TGTGCCAGCAGCTTAGTGGGACAGGGAGGCACCGGGGAGCTGTTTTTT.

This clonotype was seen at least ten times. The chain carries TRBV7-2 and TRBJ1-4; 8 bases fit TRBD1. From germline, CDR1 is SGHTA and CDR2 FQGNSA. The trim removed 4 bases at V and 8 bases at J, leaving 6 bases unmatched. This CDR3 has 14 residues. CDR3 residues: CASSWTGSGEKLFF. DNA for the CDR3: TGTGCCAGCAGCTGGACAGGGTCGGGAGAAAAACTGTTTTTT.